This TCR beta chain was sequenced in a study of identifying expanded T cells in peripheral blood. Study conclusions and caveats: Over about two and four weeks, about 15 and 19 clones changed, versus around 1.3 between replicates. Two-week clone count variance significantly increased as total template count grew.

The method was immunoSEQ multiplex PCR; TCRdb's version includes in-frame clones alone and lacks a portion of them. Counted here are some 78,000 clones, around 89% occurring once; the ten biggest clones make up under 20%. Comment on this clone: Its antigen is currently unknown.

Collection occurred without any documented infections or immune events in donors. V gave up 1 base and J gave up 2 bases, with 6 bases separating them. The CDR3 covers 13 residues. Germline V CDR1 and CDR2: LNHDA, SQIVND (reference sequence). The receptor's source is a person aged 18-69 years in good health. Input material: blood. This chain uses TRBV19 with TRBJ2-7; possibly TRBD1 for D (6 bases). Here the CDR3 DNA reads TGTGCCAGTAGTATAGGACAGGCCTACGAGCAGTACTTC. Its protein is CASSIGQAYEQYF.